A single sample is the source of the 8 T cell receptor beta chains below, sequenced in a study of T cells expressing NK-cell markers (dated by TCRdb to about 2020). Library prep was done by 5' RACE. Data came from an Illumina HiSeq 2000. TCRdb reprocessed the reads and provides one entry for every CDR3 protein sequence; no DNA is given. Per the sample table, the count is 350,000 to 500,000 distinct CDR3 sequences. Clones ranked in the top ten supply 6% to 9.5% of the sample. The material sequenced was blood T cells: a sorted CD56 or NKG2C T cell subset, CD4+ or CD8+ T cells, or bulk PBMC T cells (not recorded which). These receptors were obtained from a woman between 18 and 75 years old in good health.

V is TRBV25-1 and J is TRBJ2-7; TCRdb's D call of TRBD2 is untestable without DNA. Germline V gene sequence: CDR1 MGHDK, CDR2 SYGVNS. The length of the CDR3 is 16 residues. The CDR3 here is CASSDSRTSGIYEQYF.

The chain couples TRBV25-1 to TRBJ1-2; TCRdb indicates TRBD1, and absent DNA this call remains unverified. The germline gives CDR1 MGHDK, CDR2 SYGVNS. The CDR3 consists of 17 residues. CDR3 loop: CASSETGGPLANYGYTF.

The genes are TRBV5-1 and TRBJ2-4; TCRdb names TRBD1, which stays unverified in the absence of DNA. The length of the CDR3 is 14 residues. Looked up from germline, CDR1 is SGHRS and CDR2 is YFSETQ. CDR3 sequence reads: CASSITGGENIQYF.

The chain recombines TRBV7-2 with TRBJ2-3; with no DNA, the TCRdb D assignment of TRBD1 cannot be verified. CDR1 is SGHTA, CDR2 FQGNSA, per germline. This CDR3 comprises 15 residues. This CDR3 is CASSPRTGVGDTQYF.

The chain joins TRBV9 to TRBJ1-2; the D gene TCRdb calls, TRBD1, cannot be checked with no DNA. The CDR3 loop spans 14 amino acids. CDR1 and CDR2 (germline): SGDLS, YYNGEE. CDR3: CASSPDSPIYGYTF.

CDR3 residues: CASSHSPRPETGSPINLGYTF. The chain combines TRBV6-2 or TRBV6-3 with TRBJ1-2; TCRdb's D call, TRBD1, is unchecked because there is no DNA. Germline CDR1 reads MNHEY; CDR2 reads SVGEGT. The CDR3 consists of 21 residues.

This sequence joins TRBV29-1 and TRBJ1-4; TCRdb's assignment of TRBD1 cannot be checked, as there is no DNA. The V gene's germline CDR1 is SQVTM and CDR2 ANQGSEA. The CDR3 sequence is 15 residues long. The CDR3 loop is CSVSGGARTNEKLFF.

This rearrangement joins TRBV3-1 to TRBJ2-3; TCRdb reports TRBD2, a call that lacks DNA to check it against. Germline V lookup: CDR1 LGHDT, CDR2 YNNKEL (reference sequence). The CDR3 runs 18 residues. The CDR3 protein is CASSHPLALAGGTDTQYF.